These 25 T cell receptor beta chains were sequenced from one sample in a study of technical replicates of blood from a handful of donors. The protocol was immunoSEQ multiplex PCR, while the TCRdb copy is restricted to in-frame clones and leaves out a portion. The repertoire holds more than 65,000 clones, with approximately 97% as singletons. The sample was T cells isolated from PBMCs. The source is a human donor in good health.

This clone was seen only once. The rearrangement links TRBV9 to TRBJ2-2; D call uncertain. The CDR3 is made up of 14 amino acids. CDR1 is SGDLS and CDR2 is YYNGEE in the germline V gene. The V end was cut by 5 bases, the J end by 0 bases, with 8 bases between. This CDR3 is CASRPDSNTGELFF. The CDR3 region has the DNA TGTGCCAGCAGGCCCGACTCGAACACCGGGGAGCTGTTTTTT.

The chain recombines TRBV6-5 with TRBJ2-7; D is possibly TRBD2 (5 bases). Germline V gene lookup returns CDR1 MNHEY and CDR2 SVGAGI. The ends were cut back, 0 bases at V and 0 bases at J, with 9 bases in the middle. The CDR3 is 15 amino acids. CDR3 coding DNA: TGTGCCAGCAGTTACTCCGGGGTTCTCTCCTACGAGCAGTACTTC. It encodes CASSYSGVLSYEQYF.

The rearrangement joins TRBV7-9 to TRBJ2-1; 9 bases match TRBD2. Germline assignment: CDR1 SEHNR and CDR2 FQNEAQ (reference sequence). V dropped 5 bases and J dropped 3; count of bases not matched to a gene: 5. This CDR3 has 15 amino acids. Here the CDR3 reads CASSLLAGYYNEQFF. The CDR3 nucleotides read TGTGCCAGCAGCCTTCTAGCGGGGTACTACAATGAGCAGTTCTTC. Looking up the rest from reference TRBV7-9 and TRBJ2-1 gives the full variable domain: DTGVSQNPRHKITKRGQNVTFRCDPISEHNRLYWYRQTLGQGPEFLTYFQNEAQLEKSRLLSDRFSAERPKGSFSTLEIQRTEQGDSAMYLCASSLLAGYYNEQFFGPGTRLTVL.

The chain employs TRBV30 and TRBJ2-1, with D tentatively TRBD2 (5 bases). Deletions cut 1 base from V and 7 bases from J, with 5 bases between. Germline CDR1 reads GTSNPN; CDR2 reads SVGIG (reference sequence). The CDR3 contains 11 residues. CDR3 DNA: TGTGCCTGGAGTGCGGGGAATGAGCAGTTCTTC. Translating gives CAWSAGNEQFF.

The chain employs TRBV10-2 and TRBJ1-5; D is unclear. From germline, CDR1 is WSHSY and CDR2 SAAADI. Trimming took 3 bases from V and 1 from J, leaving 10 bases between them. The CDR3 runs to 15 residues. Written as DNA, the CDR3 is TGCGCCAGCAGTGACGGGAACCTCAGCAATCAGCCCCAGCATTTT. Encoded protein: CASSDGNLSNQPQHF.

The chain recombines TRBV11-2 with TRBJ2-2; a weak D match, TRBD2 (5 bases). The CDR3 spans 15 residues. The germline gives CDR1 SGHAT, CDR2 FQNNGV. Trimming removed 5 bases from V and 6 bases from J, with 16 bases in between. The CDR3, as DNA: TGTGCCAGCAGCCAGCTGGAGGAAAGGTCCGGGGAGCTGTTTTTT. This translates into CASSQLEERSGELFF.

The chain has TRBV7-6 and TRBJ2-3; 11 bases align to TRBD2. Germline loops: CDR1 SGHVS, CDR2 FNYEAQ. V shed 0 bases, J shed 4 bases, and the junction held 0 bases outside the gene matches. The CDR3 runs to 15 residues. The CDR3 sequence is CASSLASGGADTQYF. CDR3 nucleotides: TGTGCCAGCAGCTTAGCTAGCGGGGGGGCAGATACGCAGTATTTT.

The rearrangement uses TRBV4-1 and TRBJ1-1; TRBD1 might be the D (6 bases). The CDR3 runs to 14 residues. Per the germline V gene, CDR1 is MGHRA and CDR2 is YSYEKL. V was clipped by 3 bases and J by 5 bases, with 13 bases between them. This CDR3 is CASSQGTGLTEAFF. The CDR3 nucleotides are TGCGCCAGCAGCCAGGGAACAGGGCTAACTGAAGCTTTCTTT.

This chain uses TRBV18 with TRBJ1-5; possibly TRBD1 for D (6 bases). V was shortened by 0 bases and J by 3 bases, with 15 bases between the two germline ends. Germline-derived CDR1 and CDR2 are KGHSH and LQKENI. This CDR3 is 17 amino acids long. CDR3 in DNA: TGTGCCAGCTCACCACCGAATAGGGGGTCGGTCAATCAGCCCCAGCATTTT. It encodes CASSPPNRGSVNQPQHF.

This rearrangement joins TRBV5-4 to TRBJ2-5; maybe TRBD2 (5 bases). Germline lookup yields CDR1 SGHNT and CDR2 YYREEE (reference sequence). V lost 7 bases to trimming and J lost 4 bases, with 17 bases between them. This CDR3 region has 14 residues. The CDR3 DNA reads TGTGCCAGCCGTCCGATTTTTGCGGGAGAGACCCAGTACTTC. It encodes CASRPIFAGETQYF.

The J gene is TRBJ1-5, the V gene TRBV2; 8 nucleotides match TRBD1. Germline CDR1 and CDR2: SNHLY and FYNNEI. The V and J ends lost 5 bases and 11 bases, in that order; junction bases with no gene match: 11. This CDR3 region has 14 residues. The CDR3 sequence is CASSTGQGRGTQHF. CDR3 bases: TGTGCCAGCAGTACAGGACAGGGACGGGGGACCCAGCATTTT.

This chain joins TRBV20-1 and TRBJ2-4; D unclear. CDR1 is DFQATT and CDR2 is SNEGSKA in the germline V gene (reference sequence). CDR3 length: 11 residues. Trimming took off 8 bases at V and 8 bases at J, with 13 bases between the two ends. CDR3 residues: CSTPGIDIQYF. The CDR3 region has the DNA TGCAGTACGCCGGGTATAGACATTCAGTACTTC.

The J gene is TRBJ2-2, the V gene TRBV2; 9 bases agree with TRBD2. The ends lost 2 bases at V and 3 bases at J; junction bases unmatched: 4. The CDR3 is 16 amino acids. CDR1 SNHLY and CDR2 FYNNEI come from the germline V gene. The CDR3 region is CASSEIGLAYTGELFF. The CDR3 DNA is TGTGCCAGCAGTGAAATCGGACTAGCGTACACCGGGGAGCTGTTTTTT. The full variable domain, in which reference TRBV2 and TRBJ2-2 provide the parts outside the CDR3, is EPEVTQTPSHQVTQMGQEVILRCVPISNHLYFYWYRQILGQKVEFLVSFYNNEISEKSEIFDDQFSVERPDGSNFTLKIRSTKLEDSAMYFCASSEIGLAYTGELFFGEGSRLTVL.

The chain couples TRBV10-2 to TRBJ2-7; the D is unclear. The CDR3 consists of 11 residues. Between the trimmed V and J ends, which lost 4 bases and 6 bases, there was a span of 7 bases. From germline, CDR1 is WSHSY and CDR2 SAAADI. As DNA, the CDR3 is TGCGCCAGCAGTGCAGTCGCCGAGCAGTACTTC. Translated, it gives CASSAVAEQYF.

This chain uses TRBV7-9 with TRBJ1-3; D might be TRBD1 (6 bases). V was trimmed by 4 bases and J by 0 bases, leaving 7 bases between them. The germline CDR1 and CDR2 sequences are SEHNR and FQNEAQ (reference sequence). The CDR3 is 14 amino acids. The CDR3 loop is CASSSGVSGNTIYF. CDR3 bases: TGTGCCAGCAGCTCAGGGGTCTCTGGAAACACCATATATTTT.

The rearrangement joins TRBV28 to TRBJ2-1; D gene uncertain. CDR1 is MDHEN, CDR2 SYDVKM, per germline. The germline V and J ends were trimmed by 2 bases and 2 bases, with 10 bases remaining between them. The CDR3 consists of 15 residues. The CDR3 loop is CASSLSPVPYNEQFF. The CDR3 region has the DNA TGTGCCAGCAGTTTAAGTCCAGTTCCCTACAATGAGCAGTTCTTC.

The chain couples TRBV28 to TRBJ2-5; TRBD2 matches 7 bases. This CDR3 has 11 amino acids. Losses at the gene ends were 5 bases for V and 7 bases for J; bases not matched to a gene: 1. Germline CDR1 is MDHEN and CDR2 is SYDVKM. Here the CDR3 reads CASSPGGTQYF. CDR3 DNA: TGTGCCAGCAGTCCGGGGGGGACCCAGTACTTC. The whole variable domain, remainder taken from reference TRBV28 and TRBJ2-5, is DVKVTQSSRYLVKRTGEKVFLECVQDMDHENMFWYRQDPGLGLRLIYFSYDVKMKEKGDIPEGYSVSREKKERFSLILESASTNQTSMYLCASSPGGTQYFGPGTRLLVL.

V and J are TRBV28 and TRBJ2-7, with D uncertain. The V end was cut by 4 bases, the J end by 5 bases, with 6 bases between. The germline gives CDR1 MDHEN, CDR2 SYDVKM. CDR3 length equals 11 residues. The CDR3 coding sequence is TGTGCCAGCAGTTACCCGGACGAGCAGTACTTC. Its translation is CASSYPDEQYF.

This clone is a singleton in its sample. The chain carries TRBV5-4 and TRBJ2-1; TRBD2 aligns across 8 bases. The CDR3 totals 14 residues. The V and J ends lost 0 bases and 6 bases, in that order; junction bases with no gene match: 2. CDR1 is SGHNT and CDR2 is YYREEE in the germline V gene (reference sequence). The CDR3 protein is CASSLGAGGNEQFF. DNA of the CDR3: TGTGCCAGCAGCTTGGGTGCGGGGGGCAATGAGCAGTTCTTC.

The chain employs TRBV9 and TRBJ1-2, with 7 nucleotides matching TRBD1. CDR3 length equals 15 residues. Germline CDR1 and CDR2: SGDLS and YYNGEE. Trimming cost V 4 bases and J 0 bases; bases outside gene matches: 6. The CDR3 region is CASSMGDSSNYGYTF. CDR3 bases: TGTGCCAGCAGCATGGGGGACAGCTCTAACTATGGCTACACCTTC.

The chain employs TRBV5-5 and TRBJ1-4; 7 nucleotides line up with TRBD1. The CDR3 sequence is 15 residues long. The V segment lost 0 bases and the J segment 7 bases; nucleotides outside the gene matches: 6. Germline CDR1 reads SGHKS; CDR2 reads YYEKEE (reference sequence). The CDR3 DNA follows: TGTGCCAGCAGCTTGGGACAGGGTGGGCGTGAAAAACTGTTTTTT. It encodes CASSLGQGGREKLFF.

This chain joins TRBV5-1 and TRBJ2-1; the match to TRBD2 covers 8 bases. The junction had 5 bases not matched to a gene; V was cut back by 4 bases and J by 2 bases. Germline loops: CDR1 SGHRS, CDR2 YFSETQ. CDR3 length: 15 residues. DNA for the CDR3: TGCGCCAGCAGCGGCGGGAGGTCCACCTACAATGAGCAGTTCTTC. Amino acids: CASSGGRSTYNEQFF.

This clone was detected only once. The rearrangement uses TRBV5-5 and TRBJ1-2, with a tentative D call TRBD1 (5 bases). V was trimmed by 4 bases and J by 0 bases, leaving 13 bases between them. The CDR3 runs to 15 residues. Germline V lookup: CDR1 SGHKS, CDR2 YYEKEE (reference sequence). The CDR3 sequence is CASSLVDRANYGYTF. The CDR3 coding sequence is TGTGCCAGCAGCCTAGTCGACAGAGCTAACTATGGCTACACCTTC.

The rearrangement links TRBV5-5 to TRBJ1-5; the match to TRBD1 covers 9 bases. Trimming cost V 3 bases and J 2 bases; bases outside gene matches: 12. The CDR3 contains 18 residues. Germline CDR1 is SGHKS and CDR2 is YYEKEE (reference sequence). CDR3 amino acids: CASSWDRVTFSGNQPQHF. In DNA form, the CDR3 reads TGTGCCAGCAGCTGGGACAGGGTGACTTTTTCGGGCAATCAGCCCCAGCATTTT.

The CDR3 protein is CASSTLMTGANTQYF. The CDR3 DNA follows: TGTGCCAGCAGCACCCTAATGACAGGGGCGAATACGCAGTATTTT. The V and J genes are TRBV4-2 and TRBJ2-3; TRBD1 agrees at 8 bases. V lost 5 bases and J lost 7; bases outside the gene matches: 11. Germline V gives CDR1 LGHNA, CDR2 YNFKEQ. This CDR3 comprises 15 residues.